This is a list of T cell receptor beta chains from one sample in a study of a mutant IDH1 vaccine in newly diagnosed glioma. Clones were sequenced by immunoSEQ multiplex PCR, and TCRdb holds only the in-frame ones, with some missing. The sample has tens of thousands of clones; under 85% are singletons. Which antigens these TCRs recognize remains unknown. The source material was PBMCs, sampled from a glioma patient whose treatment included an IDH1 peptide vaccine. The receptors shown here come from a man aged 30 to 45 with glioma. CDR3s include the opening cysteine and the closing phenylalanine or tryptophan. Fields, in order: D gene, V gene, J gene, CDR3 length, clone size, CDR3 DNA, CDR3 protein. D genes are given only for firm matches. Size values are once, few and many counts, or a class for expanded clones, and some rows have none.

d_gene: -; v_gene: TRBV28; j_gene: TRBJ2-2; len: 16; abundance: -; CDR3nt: TGTGCCAGCAGCCGGGACAGGAGGGGGGGAAAAGGGGAGCTGTTTTTT; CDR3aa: CASSRDRRGGKGELFF
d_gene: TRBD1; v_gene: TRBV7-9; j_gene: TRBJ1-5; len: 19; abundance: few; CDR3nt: TGTGCCAGCAGCTTAGAGCGGTCGGCAGGGGGCAAAACGTATCAGCCCCAGCATTTT; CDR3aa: CASSLERSAGGKTYQPQHF
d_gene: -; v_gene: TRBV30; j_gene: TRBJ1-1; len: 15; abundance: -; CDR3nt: TGTGCCTGGAGTAACGACCAGGGGCTGAGAACTGAAGCTTTCTTT; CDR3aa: CAWSNDQGLRTEAFF
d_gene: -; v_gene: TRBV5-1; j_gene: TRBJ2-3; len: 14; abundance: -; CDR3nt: TGCGCCAGCAGCTTGGGGCCTAGCACAGATACGCAGTATTTT; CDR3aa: CASSLGPSTDTQYF
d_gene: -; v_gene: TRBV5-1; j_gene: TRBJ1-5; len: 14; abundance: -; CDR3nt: TGCGCCAGCAGTCGGGGGGGTGGCAATCAGCCCCAGCATTTT; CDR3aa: CASSRGGGNQPQHF
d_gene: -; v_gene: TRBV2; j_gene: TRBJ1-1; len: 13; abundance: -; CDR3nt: TGTGCCAGCAGTGAGGACCCCCGCACTGAAGCTTTCTTT; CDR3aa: CASSEDPRTEAFF
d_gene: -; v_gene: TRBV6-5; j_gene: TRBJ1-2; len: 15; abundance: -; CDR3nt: TGTGCCAGCAGTTACTCGGAAACGGATCCCTATGGCTACACCTTC; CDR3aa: CASSYSETDPYGYTF
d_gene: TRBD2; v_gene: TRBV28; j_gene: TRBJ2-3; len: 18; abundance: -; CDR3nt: TGTGCCAGCAGTTTAGAGGGGTCTAGCGGGGGTAGCACAGATACGCAGTATTTT; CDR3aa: CASSLEGSSGGSTDTQYF
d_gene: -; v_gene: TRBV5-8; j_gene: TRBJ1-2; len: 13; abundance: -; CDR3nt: TGTGCCAGCAGCTTCGGGGGGGACTATGGCTACACCTTC; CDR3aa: CASSFGGDYGYTF
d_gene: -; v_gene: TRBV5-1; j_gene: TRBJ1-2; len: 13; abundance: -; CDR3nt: TGCGCCAGCAGCCCCAGCGGGAACTATGGCTACACCTTC; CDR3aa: CASSPSGNYGYTF
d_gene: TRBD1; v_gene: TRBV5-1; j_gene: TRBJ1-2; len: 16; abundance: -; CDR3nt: TGCGCCAGCAGCTTAACCGGGACAGGGAAGGTTGGTGGCTACACCTTC; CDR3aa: CASSLTGTGKVGGYTF
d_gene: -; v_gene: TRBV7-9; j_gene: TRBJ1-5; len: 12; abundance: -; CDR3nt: TGTGCCAGCAGCTTAGGCAATCAGCCCCAGCATTTT; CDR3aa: CASSLGNQPQHF
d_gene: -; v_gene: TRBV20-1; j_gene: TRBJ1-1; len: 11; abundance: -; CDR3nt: TGCAGTGCTAGCCCTTACACTGAAGCTTTCTTT; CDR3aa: CSASPYTEAFF
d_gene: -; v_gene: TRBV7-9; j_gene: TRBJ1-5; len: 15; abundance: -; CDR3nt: TGTGCCAGCAGCTACTCCGAGGTCCCCGGACAGCCCCAGCATTTT; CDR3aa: CASSYSEVPGQPQHF
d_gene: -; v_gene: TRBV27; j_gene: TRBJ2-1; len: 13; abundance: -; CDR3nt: TGTGCCAGCATGGGGGCGGGCTACAATGAGCAGTTCTTC; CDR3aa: CASMGAGYNEQFF
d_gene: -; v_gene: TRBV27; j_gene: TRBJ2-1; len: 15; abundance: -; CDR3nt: TGTGCCAGCAGTTTGTGGGGGGGGCCCTACAATGAGCAGTTCTTC; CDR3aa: CASSLWGGPYNEQFF
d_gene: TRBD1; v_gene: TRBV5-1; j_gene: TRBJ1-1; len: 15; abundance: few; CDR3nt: TGCGCCAGCAGCTTGCAGGGACAGGGGAACACTGAAGCTTTCTTT; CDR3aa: CASSLQGQGNTEAFF
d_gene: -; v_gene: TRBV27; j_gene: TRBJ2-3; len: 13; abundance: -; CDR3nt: TGTGCCAGCAGGTTGGCACTCACAGATACGCAGTATTTT; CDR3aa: CASRLALTDTQYF
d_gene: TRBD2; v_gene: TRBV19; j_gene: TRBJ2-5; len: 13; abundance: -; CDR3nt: TGTGCGACGGGGACCGGAGCGGGGGAGACCCAGTACTTC; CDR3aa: CATGTGAGETQYF
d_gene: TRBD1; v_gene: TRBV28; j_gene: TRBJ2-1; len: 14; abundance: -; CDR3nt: TGTGCCAGCAGCCCCCCAGTTAGACAGGGAGAGCAGTTCTTC; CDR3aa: CASSPPVRQGEQFF
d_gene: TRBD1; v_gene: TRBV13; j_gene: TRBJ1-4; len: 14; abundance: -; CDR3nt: TGTGCCAGCAGCTTAGGGCGGGGACAGGAAAAACTGTTTTTT; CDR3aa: CASSLGRGQEKLFF
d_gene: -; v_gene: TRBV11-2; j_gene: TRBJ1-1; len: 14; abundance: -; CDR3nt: TGTGCCAGCAGCTCGGGCCCGTTATTCGCTGAAGCTTTCTTT; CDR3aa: CASSSGPLFAEAFF
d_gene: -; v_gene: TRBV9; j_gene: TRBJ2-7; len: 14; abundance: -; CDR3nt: TGTGCCAGCAGCGTAGGAGGACCCCTCTACGAGCAGTACTTC; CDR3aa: CASSVGGPLYEQYF
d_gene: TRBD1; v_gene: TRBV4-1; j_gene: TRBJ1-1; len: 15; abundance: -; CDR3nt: TGCGCCAGCAGCCCGTTGACAGGGGGAAGCACTGAAGCTTTCTTT; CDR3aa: CASSPLTGGSTEAFF
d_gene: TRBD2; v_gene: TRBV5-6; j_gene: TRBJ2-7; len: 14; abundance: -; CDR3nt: TGTGCCAGCAGCTTGAGGCTAGCGGGGGAAGAGCAGTACTTC; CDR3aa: CASSLRLAGEEQYF
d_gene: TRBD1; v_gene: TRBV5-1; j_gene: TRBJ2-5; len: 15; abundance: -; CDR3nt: TGCGCCAGCAGCTCCCCTACAGGGGAGCGAGAGACCCAGTACTTC; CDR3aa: CASSSPTGERETQYF
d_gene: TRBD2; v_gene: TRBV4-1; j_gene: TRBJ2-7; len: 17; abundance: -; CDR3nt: TGCGCCAGCAGCCAAGATCCGGTTGCGGGGGGGACGGGCGAGCAGTACTTC; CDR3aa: CASSQDPVAGGTGEQYF
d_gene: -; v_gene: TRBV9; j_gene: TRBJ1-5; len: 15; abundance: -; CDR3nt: TGTGCCAGCAGCGTAGGGGGGGCGCCGGGTCAGCCCCAGCATTTT; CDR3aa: CASSVGGAPGQPQHF
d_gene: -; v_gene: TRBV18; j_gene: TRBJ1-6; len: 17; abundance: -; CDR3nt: TGTGCCAGCTCACCGGGTGTTCGGGGACGAATAAATTCACCCCTCCACTTT; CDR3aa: CASSPGVRGRINSPLHF
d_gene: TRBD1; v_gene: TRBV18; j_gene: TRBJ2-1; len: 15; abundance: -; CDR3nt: TGTGCCAGCTCACCTGGGCAGGGGGCCTACAATGAGCAGTTCTTC; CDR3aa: CASSPGQGAYNEQFF
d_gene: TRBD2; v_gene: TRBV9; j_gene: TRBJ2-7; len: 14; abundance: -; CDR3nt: TGTGCCAGCAGCGTAGGGAGCGGGGGGCTCGAGCAGTACTTC; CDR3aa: CASSVGSGGLEQYF
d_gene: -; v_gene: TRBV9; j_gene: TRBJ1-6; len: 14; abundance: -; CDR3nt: TGTGCCAGCAGCGGGGAAGTTTTGAATTCACCCCTCCACTTT; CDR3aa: CASSGEVLNSPLHF
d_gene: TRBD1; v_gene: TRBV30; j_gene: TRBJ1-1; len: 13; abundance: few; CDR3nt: TGTGCCTGGACCAGGGGGCGCGTTACTGAAGCTTTCTTT; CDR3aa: CAWTRGRVTEAFF
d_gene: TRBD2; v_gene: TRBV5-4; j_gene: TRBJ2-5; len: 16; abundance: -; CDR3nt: TGTGCCAGCAGCCGAATACTAGCGGGGTTGTCCGAGACCCAGTACTTC; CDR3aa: CASSRILAGLSETQYF
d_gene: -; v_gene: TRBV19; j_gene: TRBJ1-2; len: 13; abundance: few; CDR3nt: TGTGCCAGTAGGCTACAGGGCGCCTATGGCTACACCTTC; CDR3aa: CASRLQGAYGYTF
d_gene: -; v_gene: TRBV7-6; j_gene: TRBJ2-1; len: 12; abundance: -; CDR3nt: TGTGCCAGCACCTCGGGGTACAATGAGCAGTTCTTC; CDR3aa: CASTSGYNEQFF
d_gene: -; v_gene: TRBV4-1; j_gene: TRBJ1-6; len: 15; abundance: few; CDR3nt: TGCGCCAGCAGCCCCCGGACAGTCAATAATTCACCCCTCCACTTT; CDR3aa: CASSPRTVNNSPLHF
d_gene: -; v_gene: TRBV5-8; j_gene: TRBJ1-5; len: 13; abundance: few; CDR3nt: TGTGCCAGCAACGGCCAGGGCAATCAGCCCCAGCATTTT; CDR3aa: CASNGQGNQPQHF
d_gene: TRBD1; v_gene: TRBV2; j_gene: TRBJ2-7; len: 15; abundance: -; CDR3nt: TGTGCCAGCAGTAAGGACAGGGTGGAGACCTACGAGCAGTACTTC; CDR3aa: CASSKDRVETYEQYF
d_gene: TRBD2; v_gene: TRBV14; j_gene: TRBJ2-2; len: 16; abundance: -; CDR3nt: TGTGCCAGCAGCTCAGAAGTAGCGGGGGCCACCGGGGAGCTGTTTTTT; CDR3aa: CASSSEVAGATGELFF
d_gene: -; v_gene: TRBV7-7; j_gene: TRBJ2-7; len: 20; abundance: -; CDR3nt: TGTGCCAGAGAGGGACTCGGTAAACGACGGCACTACCAGAGGCGTTACGAGCAGTACTTC; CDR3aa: CAREGLGKRRHYQRRYEQYF
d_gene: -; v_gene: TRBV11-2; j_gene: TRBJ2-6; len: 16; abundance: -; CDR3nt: TGTGCCAGCAGCTTAACCACAGGGTCTGGGGCCAACGTCCTGACTTTC; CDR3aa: CASSLTTGSGANVLTF
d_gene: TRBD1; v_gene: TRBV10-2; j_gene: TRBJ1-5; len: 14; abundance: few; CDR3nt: TGCGCCAGCAGAGGGACAGGGAGCGGTCAGCCCCAGCATTTT; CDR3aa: CASRGTGSGQPQHF
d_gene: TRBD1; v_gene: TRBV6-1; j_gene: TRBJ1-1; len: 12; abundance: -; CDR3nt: TGTGCCAGCAAAACCGGGACAGGGAAGGCTTTCTTT; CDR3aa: CASKTGTGKAFF
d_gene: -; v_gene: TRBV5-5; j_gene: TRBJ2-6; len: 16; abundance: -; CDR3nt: TGTGCCAGCAGCTTTGGGGGGTTCTCTGGGGCCAACGTCCTGACTTTC; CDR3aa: CASSFGGFSGANVLTF
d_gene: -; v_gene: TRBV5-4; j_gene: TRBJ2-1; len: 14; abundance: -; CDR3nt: TGTGCCAGCAGCTCCGGGCCCGAGCGCAATGAGCAGTTCTTC; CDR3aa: CASSSGPERNEQFF
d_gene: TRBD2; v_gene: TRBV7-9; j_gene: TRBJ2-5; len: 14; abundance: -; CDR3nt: TGTGCCAGCAGCCTAAAGCGGGGACAAGAGACCCAGTACTTC; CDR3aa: CASSLKRGQETQYF
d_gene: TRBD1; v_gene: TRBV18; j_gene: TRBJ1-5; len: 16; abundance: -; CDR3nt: TGTGCCAGCTCACCAGGGACAGGGGGCGCGAATCAGCCCCAGCATTTT; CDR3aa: CASSPGTGGANQPQHF